Listed below are T cell receptor beta chains from one sample, sequenced in a study of T-cell memory formation after mild COVID-19. TCRdb itself ran the 5' RACE reads through MiXCR, one entry per CDR3 protein. Here the sample spans about 400,000 distinct CDR3 sequences, about 15% being singletons. Material: PBMCs or a T cell subset sorted from them (not recorded which). The receptors stem from a man aged 18 to 29 who had mild COVID-19 (a few samples of this study predate the infection). Cell type and time point are not known. Each CDR3 is given with its conserved first and last residue. D genes are given only for firm matches. Rows give clone size only sometimes, using once, few, many, or a class for an expanded clone.

D gene,J gene,clone size,V gene,CDR3 protein,CDR3 DNA
NA,TRBJ1-2,few,TRBV7-9,CASRSTVSRYGYTF,TGTGCCAGCAGGTCGACAGTGAGCCGGTATGGCTACACCTTC
TRBD1,TRBJ1-6,NA,TRBV20-1,CSARVAGGLYNSPLHF,TGCAGTGCTAGAGTCGCAGGGGGCCTTTATAATTCACCCCTCCACTTT
NA,TRBJ2-3,NA,TRBV24-1,CATSEGGVGDTQYF,TGTGCCACCAGCGAGGGGGGGGTAGGAGATACGCAGTATTTT
NA,TRBJ1-1,NA,TRBV5-1,CASSSLGALEAFF,TGCGCCAGCAGCTCCCTGGGCGCGCTAGAAGCTTTCTTT
NA,TRBJ1-3,NA,TRBV6-5,CASSYSLFPSGNTIYF,TGTGCCAGCAGTTATTCACTCTTCCCCTCTGGAAACACCATATATTTT
NA,TRBJ2-5,few,TRBV2,CASSVEYQETQYF,TGTGCCAGCAGTGTTGAGTACCAAGAGACCCAGTACTTC
NA,TRBJ2-2,few,TRBV7-9,CASSFDANTGELFF,TGTGCCAGCAGCTTTGACGCGAACACCGGGGAGCTGTTTTTT
TRBD1,TRBJ2-5,many,TRBV15,CATSRTGQQETQYF,TGTGCCACCAGCAGGACGGGACAGCAAGAGACCCAGTACTTC
TRBD2,TRBJ2-3,NA,TRBV9,CASSSSGRAGDTQYF,TGTGCCAGCAGCTCCAGCGGGAGGGCCGGAGATACGCAGTATTTT
TRBD2,TRBJ2-3,many,TRBV7-2,CASSPRVGGGNADTQYF,TGTGCCAGCAGCCCAAGGGTGGGCGGGGGGAATGCAGATACGCAGTATTTT
NA,TRBJ2-1,NA,TRBV19,CASSMETSYNEQFF,TGTGCCAGTAGTATGGAGACCAGCTACAATGAGCAGTTCTTC
TRBD1,TRBJ1-1,few,TRBV7-9,CASSLPGTGRYTEAFF,TGTGCCAGCAGCTTACCGGGGACAGGGAGGTACACTGAAGCTTTCTTT
NA,TRBJ2-3,NA,TRBV19,CASSMGTGPSTDTQYF,TGTGCCAGTAGTATGGGTACGGGCCCTAGCACAGATACGCAGTATTTT
NA,TRBJ2-3,many,TRBV4-2,CASSNKVQTSTDTQYF,TGTGCCAGCAGTAACAAGGTCCAGACTAGCACAGATACGCAGTATTTT
TRBD2,TRBJ2-1,many,TRBV7-2,CASSPPQRGGIEQFF,TGTGCCAGCAGCCCACCCCAGCGGGGGGGTATTGAGCAGTTCTTC
NA,TRBJ1-2,few,TRBV6-6,CASSYTLKPYSGDRWGYTF,TGTGCCAGCAGTTACACCCTGAAACCTTACAGTGGGGATAGGTGGGGCTACACCTTC